This TCR beta chain was found in a study of blood T cell repertoires in COVID-19. Study in general: Both acute and convalescent COVID-19 samples were obtained from the United States, Italy and Spain. PBMCs, B-cell-depleted T cells, or T cells were the source of the cDNA or gDNA that made up the material.

The J segment lost 5 bases and the V segment lost 9 bases, leaving 16 bases of the junction unmatched. From germline, CDR1 is MDHEN and CDR2 SYDVKM. This CDR3 is built from 16 residues. Authors' methods: Amplification with reference gene primers provided the estimates of nucleated cell counts. Measured with immunoSEQ multiplex PCR; TCRdb has only the in-frame clones, and not every one. Clone size and V and J calls were adopted from that table, with D and trimming inferred from the DNA. The table lists around 230,000 clones, roughly 89% of them singletons. The sequenced sample was peripheral blood. The chain is built from TRBV28 and TRBJ1-1; 9 nucleotides match TRBD1. The TCR comes from a man aged 25 to 40 who had recovered from COVID-19. CDR3 sequence reads: CASSRGQGVSWTEAFF. CDR3 bases: TGTGCCAGTTCTCGGGGACAGGGAGTGAGTTGGACTGAAGCTTTCTTT.